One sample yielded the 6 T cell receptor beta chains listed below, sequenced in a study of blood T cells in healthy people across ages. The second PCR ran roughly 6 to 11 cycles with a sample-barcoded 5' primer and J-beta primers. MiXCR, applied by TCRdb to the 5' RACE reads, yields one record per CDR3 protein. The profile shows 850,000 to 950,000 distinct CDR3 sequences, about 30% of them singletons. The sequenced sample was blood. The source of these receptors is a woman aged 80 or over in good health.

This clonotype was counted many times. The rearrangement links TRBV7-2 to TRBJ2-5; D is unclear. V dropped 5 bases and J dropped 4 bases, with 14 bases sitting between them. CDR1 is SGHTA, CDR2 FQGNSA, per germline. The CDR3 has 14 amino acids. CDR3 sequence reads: CASSRLGPRETQYF. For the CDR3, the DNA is TGTGCCAGCAGCCGGCTCGGCCCCAGAGAGACCCAGTACTTC.

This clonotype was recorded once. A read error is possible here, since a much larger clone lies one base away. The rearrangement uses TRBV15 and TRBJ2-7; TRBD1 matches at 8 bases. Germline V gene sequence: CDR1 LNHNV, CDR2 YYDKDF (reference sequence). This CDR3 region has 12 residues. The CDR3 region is CATGTGRTERYF. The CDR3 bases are TGTGCCACCGGGACAGGTAGGACCGAGCGGTACTTC.

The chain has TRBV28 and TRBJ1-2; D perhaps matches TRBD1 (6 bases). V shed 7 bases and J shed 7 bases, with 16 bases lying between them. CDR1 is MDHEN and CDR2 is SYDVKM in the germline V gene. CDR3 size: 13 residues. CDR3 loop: CASKVTGISGYTF. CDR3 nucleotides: TGTGCCAGCAAGGTCACAGGGATTAGTGGCTACACCTTC.

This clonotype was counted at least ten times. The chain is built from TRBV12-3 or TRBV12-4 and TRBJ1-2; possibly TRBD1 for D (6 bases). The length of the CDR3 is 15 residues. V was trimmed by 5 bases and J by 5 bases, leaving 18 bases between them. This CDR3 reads CASSPRGGASYGYTF. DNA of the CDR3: TGTGCCAGCAGTCCCCGGGGGGGCGCTTCGTATGGCTACACCTTC.

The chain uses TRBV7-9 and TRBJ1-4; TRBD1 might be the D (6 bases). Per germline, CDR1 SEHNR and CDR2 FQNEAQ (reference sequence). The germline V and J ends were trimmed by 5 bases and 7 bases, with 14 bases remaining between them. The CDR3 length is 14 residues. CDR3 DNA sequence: TGTGCCAGCAGCAGCCGGGGGCAGTTTGAAAAACTGTTTTTT. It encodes CASSSRGQFEKLFF.

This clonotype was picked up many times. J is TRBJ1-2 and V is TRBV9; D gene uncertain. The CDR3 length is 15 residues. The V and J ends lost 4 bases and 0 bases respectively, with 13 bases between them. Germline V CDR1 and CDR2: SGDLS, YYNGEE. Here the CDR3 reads CASSTRPGSNYGYTF. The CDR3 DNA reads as TGTGCCAGCAGCACACGCCCCGGGTCTAACTATGGCTACACCTTC. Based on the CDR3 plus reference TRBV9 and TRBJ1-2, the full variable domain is DSGVTQTPKHLITATGQRVTLRCSPRSGDLSVYWYQQSLDQGLQFLIQYYNGEERAKGNILERFSAQQFPDLHSELNLSSLELGDSALYFCASSTRPGSNYGYTFGSGTRLTVV.